The sequence of this TCR beta chain was determined in a study of blood T cells in healthy people across ages. Study overall: About one barcoded beta molecule was captured per two T cells (by template switching). Findings of the study overall: Higher diversity and more naive CD4+ cells were features of long-lived donors, compared to aged donors. It was held that the diversity estimates obtained from one million T cells were underestimates.

Healthy Russian Caucasian donors spanned ages about 6 to 90 years. As for this clonotype: The antigen is undetermined.

PCR was performed a second time for about 7 to 12 cycles using a sample-barcoded 5' primer and a J-beta primer mix. TCRdb fed the 5' RACE reads into MiXCR, producing one record per CDR3 protein. The sample has 700,000 to 900,000 distinct CDR3 sequences; approximately 53% are singletons. V lost 3 bases and J 3 bases, leaving 11 bases between the germline ends. Germline lookup yields CDR1 SGHTA and CDR2 FQGNSA. The CDR3 is 14 residues long. The receptor was isolated from a man of 80 years or more in good health. Specimen: blood. The chain employs TRBV7-2 and TRBJ1-2; TRBD1 is a possible D gene (6 bases). CDR3 bases: TGTGCCAGCAGCTTTACTAGACAGGACTATGGCTACACCTTC. The encoded protein is CASSFTRQDYGYTF.